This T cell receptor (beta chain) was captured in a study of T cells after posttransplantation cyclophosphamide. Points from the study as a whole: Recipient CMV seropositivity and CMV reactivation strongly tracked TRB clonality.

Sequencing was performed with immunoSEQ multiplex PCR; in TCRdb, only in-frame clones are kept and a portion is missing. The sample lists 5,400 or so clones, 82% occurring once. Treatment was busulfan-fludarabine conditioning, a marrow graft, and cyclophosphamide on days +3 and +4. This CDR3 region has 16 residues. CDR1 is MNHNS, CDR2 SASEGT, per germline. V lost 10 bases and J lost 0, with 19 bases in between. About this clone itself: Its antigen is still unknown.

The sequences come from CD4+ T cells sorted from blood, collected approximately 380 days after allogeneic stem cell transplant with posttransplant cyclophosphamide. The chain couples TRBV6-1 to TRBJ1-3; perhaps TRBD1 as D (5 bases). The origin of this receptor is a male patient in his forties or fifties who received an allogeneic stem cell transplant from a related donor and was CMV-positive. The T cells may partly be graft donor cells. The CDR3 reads CATREWTPSSGNTIYF. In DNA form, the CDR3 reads TGTGCCACCAGAGAATGGACACCCTCCTCTGGAAACACCATATATTTT.